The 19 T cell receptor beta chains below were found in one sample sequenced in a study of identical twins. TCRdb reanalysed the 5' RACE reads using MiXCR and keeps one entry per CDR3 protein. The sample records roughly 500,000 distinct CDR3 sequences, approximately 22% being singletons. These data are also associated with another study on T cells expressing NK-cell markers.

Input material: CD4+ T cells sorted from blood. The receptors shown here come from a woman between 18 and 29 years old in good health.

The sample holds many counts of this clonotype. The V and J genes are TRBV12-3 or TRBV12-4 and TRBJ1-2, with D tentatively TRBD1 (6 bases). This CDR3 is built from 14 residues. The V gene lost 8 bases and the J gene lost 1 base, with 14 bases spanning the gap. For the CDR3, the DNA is TGTGCCAGCTCCTCAGGGGTCCTTAACTATGGCTACACCTTC. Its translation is CASSSGVLNYGYTF.

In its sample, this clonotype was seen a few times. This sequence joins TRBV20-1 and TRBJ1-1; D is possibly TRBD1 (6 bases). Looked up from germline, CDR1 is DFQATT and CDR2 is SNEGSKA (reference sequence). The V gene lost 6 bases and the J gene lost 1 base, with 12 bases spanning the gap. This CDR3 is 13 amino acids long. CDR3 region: CSAQGPPNTEAFF. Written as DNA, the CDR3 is TGCAGTGCACAGGGACCGCCGAACACTGAAGCTTTCTTT.

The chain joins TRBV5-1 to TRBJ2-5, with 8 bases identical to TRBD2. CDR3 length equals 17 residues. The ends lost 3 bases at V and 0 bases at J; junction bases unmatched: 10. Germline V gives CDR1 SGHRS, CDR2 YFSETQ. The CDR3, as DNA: TGCGCCAGCAGCTCCGGGATAGCGGGACCGTACCAAGAGACCCAGTACTTC. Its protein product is CASSSGIAGPYQETQYF.

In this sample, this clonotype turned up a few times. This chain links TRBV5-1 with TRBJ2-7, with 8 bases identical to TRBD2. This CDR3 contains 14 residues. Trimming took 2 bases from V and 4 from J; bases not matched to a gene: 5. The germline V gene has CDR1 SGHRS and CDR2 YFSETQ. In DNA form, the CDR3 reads TGCGCCAGCAGCTTAGCTAGCGGGCGATACGAGCAGTACTTC. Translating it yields CASSLASGRYEQYF.

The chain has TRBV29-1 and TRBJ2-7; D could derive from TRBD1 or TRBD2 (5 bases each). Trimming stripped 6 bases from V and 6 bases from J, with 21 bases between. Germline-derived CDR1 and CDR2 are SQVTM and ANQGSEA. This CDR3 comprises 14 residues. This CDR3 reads CSVTGNRGRGEQYF. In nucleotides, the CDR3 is TGCAGCGTCACGGGGAATAGGGGACGCGGCGAGCAGTACTTC.

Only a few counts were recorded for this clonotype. CDR3 residues: CASSLETALRELFF. As DNA, the CDR3 is TGTGCCAGCAGCTTAGAGACAGCCTTGCGGGAGCTGTTTTTT. The chain carries TRBV7-9 and TRBJ2-2; D perhaps matches TRBD1 (5 bases). CDR1 and CDR2 (germline): SEHNR, FQNEAQ (reference sequence). V lost 1 base and J 9 bases, leaving 12 bases between the germline ends. The CDR3 is made up of 14 amino acids.

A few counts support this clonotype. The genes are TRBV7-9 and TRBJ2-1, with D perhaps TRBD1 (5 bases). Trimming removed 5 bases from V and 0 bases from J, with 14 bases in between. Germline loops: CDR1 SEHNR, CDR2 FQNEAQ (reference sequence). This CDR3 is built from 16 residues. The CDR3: CASSPLKGYSYNEQFF. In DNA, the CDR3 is TGTGCCAGCAGCCCCCTAAAGGGGTACTCCTACAATGAGCAGTTCTTC.

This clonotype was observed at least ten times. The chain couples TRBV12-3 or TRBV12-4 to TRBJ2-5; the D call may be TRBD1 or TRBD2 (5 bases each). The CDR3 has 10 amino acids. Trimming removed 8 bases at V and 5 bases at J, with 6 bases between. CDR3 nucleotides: TGTGCCAGCTGGGGGGAGACCCAGTACTTC. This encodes CASWGETQYF.

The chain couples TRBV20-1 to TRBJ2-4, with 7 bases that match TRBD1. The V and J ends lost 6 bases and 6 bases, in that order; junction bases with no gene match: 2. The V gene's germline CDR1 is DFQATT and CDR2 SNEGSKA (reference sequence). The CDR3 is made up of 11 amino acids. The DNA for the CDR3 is TGCAGTGCCAGGGACAGAAACATTCAGTACTTC. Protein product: CSARDRNIQYF.

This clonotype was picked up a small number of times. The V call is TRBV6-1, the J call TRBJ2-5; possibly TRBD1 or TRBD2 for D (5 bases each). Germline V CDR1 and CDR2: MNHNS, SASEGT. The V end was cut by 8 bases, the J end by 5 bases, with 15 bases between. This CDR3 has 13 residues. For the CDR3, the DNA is TGTGCCAGCGGGGACCCTCGGAGGGAGACCCAGTACTTC. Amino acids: CASGDPRRETQYF.

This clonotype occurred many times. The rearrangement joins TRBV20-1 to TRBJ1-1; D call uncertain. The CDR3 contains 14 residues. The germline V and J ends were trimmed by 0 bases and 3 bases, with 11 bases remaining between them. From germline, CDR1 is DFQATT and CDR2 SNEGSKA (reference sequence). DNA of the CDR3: TGCAGTGCTAGAGAGGCCGGCGGGGACACTGAAGCTTTCTTT. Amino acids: CSAREAGGDTEAFF.

CDR3 protein: CASSLDGVVGEKLFF. The CDR3 DNA reads as TGCGCCAGCAGCTTGGATGGGGTTGTAGGCGAAAAACTGTTTTTT. The rearrangement links TRBV5-1 to TRBJ1-4, with D unclear. Germline CDR1 reads SGHRS; CDR2 reads YFSETQ. Trimming removed 0 bases at V and 8 bases at J, with 14 bases between. The CDR3 runs to 15 residues.

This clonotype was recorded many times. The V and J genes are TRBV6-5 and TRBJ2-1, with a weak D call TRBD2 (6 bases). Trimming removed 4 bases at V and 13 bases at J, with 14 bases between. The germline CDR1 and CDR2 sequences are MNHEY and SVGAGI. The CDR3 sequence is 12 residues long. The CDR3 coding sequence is TGTGCCAGCAGTTCGGCGGGAAGGGGACAGTTCTTC. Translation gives CASSSAGRGQFF.

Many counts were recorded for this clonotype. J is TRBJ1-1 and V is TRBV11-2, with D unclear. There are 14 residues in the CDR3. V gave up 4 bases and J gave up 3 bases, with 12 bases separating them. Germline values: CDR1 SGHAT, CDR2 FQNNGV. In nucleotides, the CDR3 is TGTGCCAGCAGCTACCTTAACGGGGACACTGAAGCTTTCTTT. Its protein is CASSYLNGDTEAFF.

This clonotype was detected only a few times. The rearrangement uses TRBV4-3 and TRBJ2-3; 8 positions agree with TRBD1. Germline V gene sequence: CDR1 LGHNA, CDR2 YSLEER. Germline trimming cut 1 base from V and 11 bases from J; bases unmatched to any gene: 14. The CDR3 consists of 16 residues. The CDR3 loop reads CASSQGRGQVSVRQYF. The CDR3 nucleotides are TGCGCCAGCAGCCAAGGAAGGGGACAGGTGTCAGTACGGCAGTATTTT.

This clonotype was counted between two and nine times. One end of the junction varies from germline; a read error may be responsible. Here the CDR3 DNA reads TGTGCCATCAGTCGGCCGGGACAGGGTGATCGGCGGGCCAAAAACATTCAGTACTTC. Its translation: CAISRPGQGDRRAKNIQYF. V is TRBV12-3 or TRBV12-4 and J is TRBJ2-4; TRBD1 agrees at 9 bases. The CDR3 spans 19 residues.

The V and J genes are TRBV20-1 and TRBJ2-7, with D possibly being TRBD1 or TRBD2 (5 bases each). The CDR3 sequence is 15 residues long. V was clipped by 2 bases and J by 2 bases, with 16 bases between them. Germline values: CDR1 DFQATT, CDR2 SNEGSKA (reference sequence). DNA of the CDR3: TGCAGTGCTAGAACATCCGGGACCTCAACCTACGAGCAGTACTTC. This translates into CSARTSGTSTYEQYF.

Written as DNA, the CDR3 is TGCGCCAGCAGCTTGGATCCGCGGTCCTATAATTCACCCCTCCACTTT. This sequence encodes CASSLDPRSYNSPLHF. J is TRBJ1-6 and V is TRBV5-1; D is ambiguous. The CDR3 spans 16 residues. V lost 0 bases to trimming and J lost 1 base, with 8 bases between them. Germline values: CDR1 SGHRS, CDR2 YFSETQ. The entire variable domain, with the rest obtained from reference TRBV5-1 and TRBJ1-6, is as follows: KAGVTQTPRYLIKTRGQQVTLSCSPISGHRSVSWYQQTPGQGLQFLFEYFSETQRNKGNFPGRFSGRQFSNSRSEMNVSTLELGDSALYLCASSLDPRSYNSPLHFGNGTRLTVT.

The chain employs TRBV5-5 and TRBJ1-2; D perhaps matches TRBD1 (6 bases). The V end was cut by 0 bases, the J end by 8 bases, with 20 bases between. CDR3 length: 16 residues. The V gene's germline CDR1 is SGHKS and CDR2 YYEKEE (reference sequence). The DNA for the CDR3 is TGTGCCAGCAGCTTGGGGCAGGGGACAAACTCCAGGGGCTACACCTTC. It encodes CASSLGQGTNSRGYTF.